This T cell receptor beta chain was recorded in a study of T-cell memory formation after mild COVID-19. Study-level findings and limits: Contracting clones from day 15 to 85 had balanced CD4/CD8; later expanders favoured CD4+. The pre-infection memory compartment contained some responding clones, suggesting cross-reactive memory joined.

TCRdb re-called the 5' RACE reads through MiXCR, storing one row per CDR3 protein. The table shows roughly 450,000 distinct CDR3 sequences, with around 17% occurring only once. From germline, CDR1 is KGHDR and CDR2 SFDVKD. Germline trimming cut 7 bases from V and 6 bases from J; bases unmatched to any gene: 10. This CDR3 region has 14 residues. The table lists this clonotype with a few counts. The antigen is not known. The chain has TRBV24-1 and TRBJ2-7; 8 positions match TRBD1. The sample was PBMCs or a T cell subset sorted from them (not recorded which). This receptor was taken from a man aged 18 to 29 who had mild COVID-19 (a few samples of this study predate the infection). Cell type and time point are not known. CDR3 sequence: CATRPRDRLSEQYF. CDR3 bases: TGTGCCACCAGGCCGAGGGACAGGCTTTCCGAGCAGTACTTC.